Each of the 7 T cell receptor beta chains below was sequenced from the same sample in a study of T cell responses to AZD1222 COVID-19 vaccine. Only in-frame clones appear in the TCRdb table, and some are missing; sequencing was by immunoSEQ multiplex PCR. The profile shows more than 75,000 clones, about 89% of them singletons. This sample comprised peripheral blood, obtained on day 0 of AZD1222 vaccination. Receptors were obtained from an adult in good health.

Comments on this clone: A much larger clone differs by one base, so this may be a read error. The chain carries TRBV7-8 and TRBJ2-7; 7 bases agree with TRBD1. V shed 5 bases, J shed 3 bases, and the junction held 4 bases outside the gene matches. Germline V gives CDR1 SGHVS, CDR2 FQNEAQ. This CDR3 comprises 13 residues. CDR3 coding DNA: TGTGCCAGCAGCACCGGGACAGACTACGAGCAGTACTTC. Amino acids: CASSTGTDYEQYF.

The V gene is TRBV7-9, the J gene TRBJ2-7; TRBD1 aligns across 10 bases. The CDR3 has 15 residues. The V gene end was trimmed by 7 bases and the J gene end by 2 bases; junction bases not matched to a gene: 8. Germline CDR1 reads SEHNR; CDR2 reads FQNEAQ (reference sequence). The CDR3 region is CASTRWGQGTYEQYF. The CDR3 DNA is TGTGCCAGCACCCGGTGGGGACAGGGGACCTACGAGCAGTACTTC.

The chain employs TRBV7-2 and TRBJ1-6, with 9 positions matching TRBD1. The J segment lost 0 bases and the V segment lost 5 bases, leaving 5 bases of the junction unmatched. The CDR3 runs 17 residues. Germline V CDR1 and CDR2: SGHTA, FQGNSA. In DNA, the CDR3 is TGTGCCAGCAGCGTAGGACAGGGGAGCTCCTATAATTCACCCCTCCACTTT. This gives the protein CASSVGQGSSYNSPLHF. The full variable domain, in which reference TRBV7-2 and TRBJ1-6 provide the parts outside the CDR3, is GAGVSQSPSNKVTEKGKDVELRCDPISGHTALYWYRQSLGQGLEFLIYFQGNSAPDKSGLPSDRFSAERTGGSVSTLTIQRTQQEDSAVYLCASSVGQGSSYNSPLHFGNGTRLTVT.

The rearrangement joins TRBV5-4 to TRBJ2-1; D is perhaps TRBD2 (7 bases). The V gene lost 2 bases and the J gene lost 5 bases, with 14 bases spanning the gap. Germline V lookup: CDR1 SGHNT, CDR2 YYREEE (reference sequence). The CDR3 runs to 15 residues. The CDR3 spells CASSLGGGRNNEQFF. As DNA, the CDR3 is TGTGCCAGCAGCTTAGGGGGGGGCCGGAACAATGAGCAGTTCTTC.

V usage is TRBV27 and J usage is TRBJ2-7, with TRBD2 matching over 15 bases. The germline gives CDR1 MNHEY, CDR2 SMNVEV (reference sequence). Germline trimming cut 6 bases from V and 1 base from J; bases unmatched to any gene: 10. This CDR3 is 18 amino acids long. As DNA, the CDR3 is TGTGCCAGCAGACTTCTGGGACTAGCGGGAGGCGAGTCCTACGAGCAGTACTTC. It codes for CASRLLGLAGGESYEQYF.

The gene calls are TRBV27 and TRBJ1-1, with a weak D call TRBD1 (5 bases). The germline CDR1 and CDR2 sequences are MNHEY and SMNVEV (reference sequence). V lost 2 bases and J lost 3, with 19 bases in between. The CDR3 has 17 residues. The CDR3 reads CASSLRIGTSVDTEAFF. CDR3 coding DNA: TGTGCCAGCAGTTTACGCATCGGGACCAGTGTGGACACTGAAGCTTTCTTT.

V usage is TRBV2 and J usage is TRBJ2-2; 15 nucleotides line up with TRBD2. Trimming at V came to 5 bases and at J to 5 bases, leaving 6 bases not matched to a gene. Germline values: CDR1 SNHLY, CDR2 FYNNEI. The CDR3 contains 17 residues. The CDR3 is CASSPNGLAGGTGELFF. CDR3 DNA sequence: TGTGCCAGCAGTCCGAACGGACTAGCGGGAGGGACCGGGGAGCTGTTTTTT.